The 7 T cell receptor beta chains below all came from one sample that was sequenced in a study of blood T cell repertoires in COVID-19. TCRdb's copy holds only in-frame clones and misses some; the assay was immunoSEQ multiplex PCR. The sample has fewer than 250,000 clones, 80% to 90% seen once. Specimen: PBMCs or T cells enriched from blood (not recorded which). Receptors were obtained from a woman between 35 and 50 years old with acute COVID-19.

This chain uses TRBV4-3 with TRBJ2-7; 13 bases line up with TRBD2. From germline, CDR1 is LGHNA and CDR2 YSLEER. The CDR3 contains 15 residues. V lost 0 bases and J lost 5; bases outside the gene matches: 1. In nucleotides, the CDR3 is TGCGCCAGCAGCCAAGACGGACTAGCGGGAGACGAGCAGTACTTC. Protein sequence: CASSQDGLAGDEQYF.

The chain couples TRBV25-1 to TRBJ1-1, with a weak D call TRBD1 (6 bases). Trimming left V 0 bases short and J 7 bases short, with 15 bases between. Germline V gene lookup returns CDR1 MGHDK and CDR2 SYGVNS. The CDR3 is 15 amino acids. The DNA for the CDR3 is TGTGCCAGCAGTGAATATGGGAAGGGGACAAATGAAGCTTTCTTT. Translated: CASSEYGKGTNEAFF.

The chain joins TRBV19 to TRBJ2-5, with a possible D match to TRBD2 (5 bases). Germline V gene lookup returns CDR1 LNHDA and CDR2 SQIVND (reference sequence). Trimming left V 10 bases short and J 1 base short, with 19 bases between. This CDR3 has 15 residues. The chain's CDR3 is CATLDGSARQETQYF. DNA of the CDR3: TGTGCCACTTTAGATGGTAGCGCACGCCAAGAGACCCAGTACTTC.

The CDR3 sequence: CASSLWGGRQETQYF. The CDR3 DNA reads TGTGCCAGCAGCTTATGGGGGGGAAGACAAGAGACCCAGTACTTC. The V and J genes are TRBV7-3 and TRBJ2-5; 7 bases are a match to TRBD2. V trimming: 2 bases; J trimming: 2 bases; junction bases outside the gene matches: 5. Germline-derived CDR1 and CDR2 are SGHTA and FQGTGA. This CDR3 is 15 amino acids long.

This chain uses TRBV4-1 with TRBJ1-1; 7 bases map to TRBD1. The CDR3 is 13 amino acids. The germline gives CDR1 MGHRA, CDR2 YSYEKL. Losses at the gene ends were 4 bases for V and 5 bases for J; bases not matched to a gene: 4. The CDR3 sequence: CASSPDRVTEAFF. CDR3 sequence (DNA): TGCGCCAGCAGCCCCGACAGGGTAACTGAAGCTTTCTTT.

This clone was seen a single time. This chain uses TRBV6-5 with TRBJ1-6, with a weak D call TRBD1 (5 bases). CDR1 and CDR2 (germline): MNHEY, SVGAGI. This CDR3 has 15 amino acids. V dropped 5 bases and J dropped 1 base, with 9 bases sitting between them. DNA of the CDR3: TGTGCCAGCAGTCCAGGGAGGTCCTATAATTCACCCCTCCACTTT. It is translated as CASSPGRSYNSPLHF.

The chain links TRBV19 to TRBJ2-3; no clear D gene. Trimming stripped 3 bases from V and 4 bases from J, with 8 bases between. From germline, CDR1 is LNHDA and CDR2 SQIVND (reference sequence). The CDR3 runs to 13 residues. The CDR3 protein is CASSISISDTQYF. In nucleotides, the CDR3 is TGTGCCAGTAGTATCAGTATCTCAGATACGCAGTATTTT.